This T cell receptor (beta chain) was found in a study of regulatory T cells in long-lasting Graves disease (dated by TCRdb to the early 2020s). Notes on the research overall: To count as having persistent Graves' disease, a patient had to have received antithyroid drug treatment for over 5 years with TSH receptor autoantibodies remaining persistently positive. Persistent Graves' disease patients were compared with newly diagnosed Graves' disease patients by peripheral blood TCR sequencing and RNA sequencing. The study took place in China and was registered as a clinical trial. TCR sequencing covered 13 persistent and roughly 20 newly diagnosed Graves' disease patients, some 33 samples in total. Antithyroid drugs had been taken for around 9.8 years on average by persistent Graves' disease patients in the clinical cohort.

What the work shows at the level of the full study, not this receptor alone: The small sample size was acknowledged by the authors as a limitation that may reduce accuracy. Preferential use of TRBV28, TRBJ1-2 and TRBJ2-5 was observed in persistent disease, whereas TRBV20-1 and TRBJ2-1 were favored in newly diagnosed disease. Persistent patients shared more public clonotypes among themselves (approximately 2,500) than newly diagnosed patients did (approximately 970). Only the TCR beta chain was sequenced and analyzed. Lower TCR Shannon entropy and fewer highly expanded clones were observed in persistent Graves' disease patients than in newly diagnosed patients, which suggested clonal expansion. Because the primary lesion, thyroid tissue, could not be accessed, the study looked at peripheral blood alone.

This clonotype has just a few counts. Its antigen is currently not known. It has no much larger one-base neighbor in the sample; base qualities were not kept. From cysteine to phenylalanine, the CDR3 is 11 amino acids long. Only the CDR3 portion is preserved as DNA: 33 bases, with reading frame beginning at the first base. Between the V and J ends, shortened by 3 bases and 7 bases respectively, the junction contains 7 bases. CDR1 MNHGY and CDR2 SVAAGI were looked up in the germline V gene. Sample time point, as interpreted from the label and publication: persistent/refractory GD, antithyroid drugs over 5 years with positive TRAb. For both TCR sequencing and RNA sequencing, RNA was extracted from PBMCs in TRIzol. Graves' disease was diagnosed according to American Thyroid Association guidelines. The patients came from an endocrinology department in Xi'an, China. From each patient, approximately 10 milliliters of peripheral blood was collected into an EDTA anticoagulant tube. Ficoll Paque Plus density gradient separation was used to isolate PBMCs, and no further T cell sorting was done. An Agilent 2100 Bioanalyzer and agarose gel were used to check RNA quality, while a NanoDrop 2000 measured RNA concentration.

Receptors were amplified or captured by multiplex PCR. Sequenced on an Illumina HiSeq 4000. iRepertoire HTBI primers and Arm-PCR amplification of CDR3 regions were used to construct TCR beta libraries. Before sequencing, the PCR products underwent gel purification. On the authors' methods: Gene usage analysis of CDR3 amino acid clonotypes relied on the roughly 58 TRBV and fewer than 15 TRBJ segments identified across samples. Filtered high-quality paired reads were merged into contigs using COPE and FqMerger. BLAST was used to align contigs to IMGT TRBV, TRBD and TRBJ reference genes, with CDR3 defined following IMGT. Highly expanded clones were defined as clonotypes with a frequency above 0.1%. Repertoire diversity was measured by Shannon entropy, and V-J evenness by the Gini coefficient. A clonotype found in more than one individual was treated as public. TCRdb's own reprocessing of the public reads used fastp at Q25 and MiXCR and kept productive beta chains. CDR3 protein duplicates are merged, each entry listing the most common genes and DNA. TCRdb, rather than the study authors, made the V and J calls. The sample records about 660,000 distinct CDR3 sequences, approximately 29% of which are singletons. Of the sample, 42% is held by the ten largest clones.

The receptor was isolated from a female donor with Graves disease. The chain joins TRBV6-9 to TRBJ2-7; TRBD1 is a possible D gene, resting on 5 matching bases. Sequenced here: peripheral blood mononuclear cells (PBMCs), sampled when the disease was refractory, from a patient treated with antithyroid drugs. The DNA sequence is as follows: TGTGCCAGCAGTTACAGGGAAGAGCAGTACTTC. Protein translation: CASSYREEQYF.